This T cell receptor beta chain was observed in a study of relationships among human T cell subsets. Semiquantitative ARM-PCR amplified T cell receptor alpha and beta CDR3 regions from mRNA. ARM-PCR used tagged nested gene-specific primers, then communal superprimers for exponential amplification. TCRdb independently ran MiXCR on the multiplex PCR reads; one entry per CDR3 protein. The sample consists of about 15,000 distinct CDR3 sequences, around 62% of them appearing once. Findings and limits, study-wide: A CD4+CD8+ double-positive population could not be excluded by bead sorting.

Trimming removed 2 bases at V and 1 base at J, with 4 bases between. CDR3 length: 13 amino acids. Germline V gene data show CDR1 as SGHNT and CDR2 as YENEEA. This clonotype was counted once. Its antigen is undetermined. Material for sequencing was total T cells sorted from blood. The gene calls are TRBV11-3 and TRBJ2-3; D is uncertain. The sequence was obtained from a middle-aged man in good health. The CDR3 sequence is CASSLMGTDTQYF. The CDR3 nucleotides read TGTGCCAGCAGCTTAATGGGCACAGATACGCAGTATTTT.